These 28 T cell receptor beta chains were sequenced from one sample in a study of CD8+CD57+ T cells in acquired aplastic anemia (dated by TCRdb to about 2018). Instrument used: Illumina HiSeq 2000. Genomic DNA was used as template for profiling of TCR beta VDJ combinations and CDR3 sequences. The public reads were run again by TCRdb, first through fastp at Q25 and then through MiXCR, and only productive beta chains were kept. Every distinct CDR3 protein forms one entry, paired with its most common genes and DNA. The sample table records 150,000 or so distinct CDR3 sequences; roughly 48% of these occur just once. Over 0.95% of the sample is in the top ten clones. Patients chosen for sequencing had shown expansion of CD8+CD57+ cells by flow cytometry. Source material: sorted CD4+, CD8+, or CD8+CD57+ T cells (not recorded which) from PBMCs. All receptors derive from a human donor with aplastic anemia.

As to this clonotype: This may be a read error: a much more frequent sequence differs by one nucleotide. The rearrangement uses TRBV5-1 and TRBJ2-2; D is possibly TRBD1 (6 bases). This CDR3 is built from 14 residues. Germline V gene data show CDR1 as SGHRS and CDR2 as YFSETQ. In DNA, the CDR3 is TGCGCCAGCAGCTTGGAAGGGGACACCGGGGAGCTGGTTTTT. Translation gives CASSLEGDTGELVF.

The genes are TRBV15 and TRBJ2-7; either TRBD1 or TRBD2 may supply D (5 bases each). The CDR3 covers 16 residues. Germline lookup yields CDR1 LNHNV and CDR2 YYDKDF (reference sequence). Deletions cut 1 base from V and 6 bases from J, with 19 bases between. This chain's CDR3 is CATSRAGTHQRTEQYF. The CDR3 DNA sequence: TGTGCCACCAGCAGAGCAGGGACCCACCAAAGGACCGAGCAGTACTTC. Full variable domain (remainder filled in from reference TRBV15 and TRBJ2-7): DAMVIQNPRYQVTQFGKPVTLSCSQTLNHNVMYWYQQKSSQAPKLLFHYYDKDFNNEADTPDNFQSRRPNTSFCFLDIRSPGLGDTAMYLCATSRAGTHQRTEQYFGPGTRLTVT.

This clonotype was counted between two and nine times. This rearrangement joins TRBV20-1 to TRBJ1-5; perhaps TRBD1 as D (6 bases). The CDR3 has 13 amino acids. Germline CDR1 DFQATT, CDR2 SNEGSKA (reference sequence). Trimming took off 0 bases at V and 10 bases at J, with 13 bases between the two ends. CDR3 in amino acids: CSARETGPHPQHF. Here the CDR3 DNA reads TGCAGTGCTAGAGAAACAGGGCCTCACCCCCAGCATTTT.

V is TRBV7-9 and J is TRBJ2-7; 8 positions agree with TRBD1. The CDR3 sequence is 13 residues long. V lost 5 bases to trimming and J lost 5 bases; unmatched junction nucleotides: 5. Germline values: CDR1 SEHNR, CDR2 FQNEAQ (reference sequence). CDR3 region: CASSSLRGHEQYF. DNA for the CDR3: TGTGCCAGCAGCAGTCTCAGGGGGCACGAGCAGTACTTC.

This clonotype was detected many times. The V and J genes are TRBV29-1 and TRBJ1-6, with 7 bases matching TRBD1. In germline, CDR1 is SQVTM, CDR2 ANQGSEA. V shed 5 bases and J 7 bases; nucleotides not matched to a gene: 8. The CDR3 contains 14 residues. The CDR3 bases are TGCAGCGTTTCCCAGGGGGGGGGGAATTCACCCCTCCACTTT. Translating it yields CSVSQGGGNSPLHF.

This clonotype has ten or more counts. The chain joins TRBV7-9 to TRBJ1-2, with a possible D match to TRBD1 (5 bases). This CDR3 region has 14 residues. The ends were cut back, 5 bases at V and 4 bases at J, with 14 bases in the middle. From germline, CDR1 is SEHNR and CDR2 FQNEAQ (reference sequence). This CDR3 reads CASSLPTALYGYTF. CDR3 DNA sequence: TGTGCCAGCAGCCTACCGACAGCACTCTATGGCTACACCTTC.

This clonotype was detected ten times or more. The chain uses TRBV25-1 and TRBJ2-2; possibly TRBD2 for D (6 bases). Trimming stripped 8 bases from V and 6 bases from J, with 19 bases between. This CDR3 region has 15 residues. The germline V gene has CDR1 MGHDK and CDR2 SYGVNS. CDR3 residues: CASASGIGSAGELFF. In DNA, the CDR3 is TGTGCCAGCGCTTCGGGTATCGGGAGCGCCGGGGAGCTGTTTTTT.

This clonotype was seen at least ten times. The chain carries TRBV15 and TRBJ1-6, with D perhaps matching TRBD1 (5 bases). The CDR3 is made up of 16 amino acids. V gave up 0 bases and J gave up 9 bases, with 15 bases separating them. The germline gives CDR1 LNHNV, CDR2 YYDKDF (reference sequence). The DNA of the CDR3 is TGTGCCACCAGCAGAGATCCTTCAGGGAGAAGTTCACCCCTCCACTTT. Translation gives CATSRDPSGRSSPLHF. Full variable domain (missing parts from reference TRBV15 and TRBJ1-6): DAMVIQNPRYQVTQFGKPVTLSCSQTLNHNVMYWYQQKSSQAPKLLFHYYDKDFNNEADTPDNFQSRRPNTSFCFLDIRSPGLGDTAMYLCATSRDPSGRSSPLHFGNGTRLTVT.

This clonotype was counted many times. The chain recombines TRBV6-5 with TRBJ1-1; TRBD1 matches 9 bases. Germline CDR1 MNHEY, CDR2 SVGAGI. V shed 0 bases and J 5 bases; nucleotides not matched to a gene: 4. CDR3 length equals 15 residues. The CDR3 DNA reads as TGTGCCAGCAGTTACTCCGACAGGGGGTGGACTGAAGCTTTCTTT. As protein: CASSYSDRGWTEAFF.

This clonotype has ten or more counts. The chain has TRBV6-6 and TRBJ2-7, with D possibly being TRBD2 (5 bases). The CDR3 totals 13 residues. Germline CDR1 is MNHNY and CDR2 is SVGAGI (reference sequence). V lost 2 bases to trimming and J lost 6 bases, with 11 bases between them. In DNA, the CDR3 is TGTGCCAGCAGTTACCTTAAGCTAGCCGAGCAGTACTTC. The encoded protein is CASSYLKLAEQYF.

V and J are TRBV14 and TRBJ2-7, with a tentative D call TRBD2 (6 bases). The CDR3 spans 14 residues. Germline values: CDR1 SGHDN, CDR2 FVKESK. The V end was cut by 1 base, the J end by 4 bases, with 11 bases between. The CDR3, as DNA: TGTGCCAGCAGCCAAGTTGGTAGCGGTTACGAGCAGTACTTC. Translation: CASSQVGSGYEQYF. Looking up the rest from reference TRBV14 and TRBJ2-7 gives the full variable domain: EAGVTQFPSHSVIEKGQTVTLRCDPISGHDNLYWYRRVMGKEIKFLLHFVKESKQDESGMPNNRFLAERTGGTYSTLKVQPAELEDSGVYFCASSQVGSGYEQYFGPGTRLTVT.

This chain's CDR3 is CATSSSGTGAYEQYF. The CDR3 bases are TGTGCCACCAGCAGTTCAGGGACAGGGGCCTACGAGCAGTACTTC. The chain has TRBV15 and TRBJ2-7, with 10 bases identical to TRBD1. Looked up from germline, CDR1 is LNHNV and CDR2 is YYDKDF (reference sequence). This CDR3 is built from 15 residues. The V and J ends lost 3 bases and 2 bases, in that order; junction bases with no gene match: 4.

Note on this clonotype: The junction shows a germline mismatch at one end, possibly a read error. The chain joins TRBV5-1 to TRBJ2-3, with D perhaps matching TRBD1 (5 bases). The DNA end lines up better with TRBJ1-5; the J call may be wrong. Per germline, CDR1 SGHRS and CDR2 YFSETQ. CDR3 length: 14 residues. CDR3 nucleotide sequence: TGCGCCCGCAGCCAAATCTCGACAGAAGATACGCAGCATTTT. Its translation: CARSQISTEDTQHF.

This clonotype appeared a few times. The chain uses TRBV12-3 or TRBV12-4 and TRBJ2-3, with 10 nucleotides matching TRBD2. The CDR3 totals 19 residues. Trimming at V came to 1 base and at J to 3 bases, leaving 13 bases not matched to a gene. The CDR3 reads CASSLEGRLAGDATDTQYF. CDR3 nucleotide sequence: TGTGCCAGCAGTTTAGAGGGTCGGCTAGCGGGGGATGCGACAGATACGCAGTATTTT.

This clonotype was found many times. The chain carries TRBV6-1 and TRBJ2-7, with a weak D call TRBD1 (5 bases). V was cut by 5 bases and J by 1 base, with 12 bases left in between. The CDR3 is 14 amino acids. CDR1 is MNHNS and CDR2 is SASEGT in the germline V gene. As DNA, the CDR3 is TGTGCCAGCAGTACGGCGACAGTGTCCTACGAGCAGTACTTC. It codes for CASSTATVSYEQYF.

The chain carries TRBV24-1 and TRBJ1-3; the match to TRBD1 covers 9 bases. This CDR3 is 15 amino acids long. V lost 4 bases, J lost 5 bases, and 5 bases stayed unmatched. Germline-derived CDR1 and CDR2 are KGHDR and SFDVKD. As DNA, the CDR3 is TGTGCCACCAGTGACGGGACAGGGTCTCGAAACACCATATATTTT. This sequence encodes CATSDGTGSRNTIYF.

This clonotype has at least ten counts. The V call is TRBV20-1, the J call TRBJ1-2; D call uncertain. CDR3 length equals 13 residues. Trimming cost V 7 bases and J 2 bases, with 14 bases left between them. Germline V gives CDR1 DFQATT, CDR2 SNEGSKA (reference sequence). CDR3 region: CSGVGEANYGYTF. DNA of the CDR3: TGCAGTGGGGTTGGGGAGGCAAACTATGGCTACACCTTC.

Written as DNA, the CDR3 is TGCAGTGCCGACCCGGGCGGTTCACCCCTCCACTTT. Protein: CSADPGGSPLHF. V is TRBV20-1 and J is TRBJ1-6; D ambiguous. From germline, CDR1 is DFQATT and CDR2 SNEGSKA (reference sequence). Trimming shortened V by 6 bases and J by 9 bases, and 12 bases separated the two germline ends. The CDR3 is made up of 12 amino acids.

There are many counts of this clonotype. The V and J genes are TRBV4-1 and TRBJ2-1; D is ambiguous. CDR3 length: 11 residues. V was clipped by 1 base and J by 10 bases, with 5 bases between them. Looked up from germline, CDR1 is MGHRA and CDR2 is YSYEKL. The CDR3 spells CASSQVREQFF. The DNA for the CDR3 is TGCGCCAGCAGCCAAGTGAGGGAGCAGTTCTTC.

The chain combines TRBV2 with TRBJ2-5; 9 nucleotides match TRBD1. Germline CDR1 SNHLY, CDR2 FYNNEI. The junction had 6 bases not matched to a gene; V was cut back by 6 bases and J by 1 base. This CDR3 comprises 15 residues. In DNA, the CDR3 is TGTGCCAGCAGGGCCGGGACAGGGATCCAAGAGACCCAGTACTTC. Amino acids: CASRAGTGIQETQYF.

This clonotype was seen a handful of times. The CDR3 DNA sequence: TGTGCCATCACGGGACTAGCGGGGGGGGAGCAGTTCTTC. Its protein product is CAITGLAGGEQFF. The rearrangement uses TRBV10-3 and TRBJ2-1; 16 bases line up with TRBD2. The V gene end was trimmed by 7 bases and the J gene end by 10 bases; junction bases not matched to a gene: 1. There are 13 residues in the CDR3. CDR1 and CDR2 (germline): ENHRY, SYGVKD.

This clonotype was detected only once. The chain combines TRBV24-1 with TRBJ2-3; 8 bases are a match to TRBD1. Germline V lookup: CDR1 KGHDR, CDR2 SFDVKD. The junction had 7 bases not matched to a gene; V was cut back by 3 bases and J by 3 bases. The CDR3 is 16 amino acids. CDR3 sequence (DNA): TGTGCCACCAGTGATGTGCAGGGGGCTTCGACAGATACGCAGTATTTT. It is translated as CATSDVQGASTDTQYF.

This chain connects TRBV7-9 to TRBJ2-3, with no clear D. CDR3 length: 12 amino acids. CDR1 SEHNR and CDR2 FQNEAQ come from the germline V gene (reference sequence). Trimming removed 2 bases at V and 6 bases at J, with 6 bases between. Here the CDR3 DNA reads TGTGCCAGCAGCTTAATCGGGGATACGCAGTATTTT. Translated, it gives CASSLIGDTQYF.

A note on this clonotype: Being one base from a much bigger clone, this may be a read error. The chain combines TRBV5-4 with TRBJ2-3; 14 bases match TRBD2. Losses at the gene ends were 3 bases for V and 8 bases for J; bases not matched to a gene: 8. In germline, CDR1 is SGHNT, CDR2 YYREEE (reference sequence). This CDR3 contains 16 residues. This chain's CDR3 is CASSSGLAGERGTQYF. DNA of the CDR3: TGTGCCAGCAGCTCGGGACTAGCGGGGGAGCGGGGTACGCAGTATTTT. Looking up the rest from reference TRBV5-4 and TRBJ2-3 gives the full variable domain: ETGVTQSPTHLIKTRGQQVTLRCSSQSGHNTVSWYQQALGQGPQFIFQYYREEENGRGNFPPRFSGLQFPNYSSELNVNALELDDSALYLCASSSGLAGERGTQYFGPGTRLTVL.

A note on this clonotype: Given a much more abundant clone one base away, this may be a read error. The CDR3: CASSYSCGANVLTF. The DNA for the CDR3 is TGTGCCAGCAGTTATAGCTGTGGGGCCAACGTCCTGACTTTC. This chain uses TRBV6-9 with TRBJ2-6, with D uncertain. Trimming took off 2 bases at V and 3 bases at J, with 5 bases between the two ends. Looked up from germline, CDR1 is MNHGY and CDR2 is SVAAGI. This CDR3 has 14 amino acids.

Notes on this clonotype: This clone may be a read error of a much larger clone one base away. V usage is TRBV5-5 and J usage is TRBJ2-3, with 11 positions matching TRBD1. The germline CDR1 and CDR2 sequences are SGHKS and YYEKEE (reference sequence). CDR3 size: 15 residues. The CDR3 DNA reads TGTGCCAGCAGCTTAAGGACAGGGGGCACAGATACGCACTATTTT. Residues: CASSLRTGGTDTHYF.

The rearrangement joins TRBV9 to TRBJ1-4, with a weak D call TRBD1 (5 bases). The germline V gene encodes CDR1 SGDLS and CDR2 YYNGEE. Trimming took off 1 base at V and 2 bases at J, with 9 bases between the two ends. The CDR3 has 15 amino acids. The CDR3 DNA follows: TGTGCCAGCAGCGTACAGGGAGGGACTAATGAAAAACTGTTTTTT. Translated, it gives CASSVQGGTNEKLFF.

V is TRBV19 and J is TRBJ1-5; unclear D gene. Trimming shortened V by 3 bases and J by 4 bases, and 7 bases separated the two germline ends. The CDR3 covers 13 residues. Germline CDR1 and CDR2: LNHDA and SQIVND (reference sequence). This CDR3 is CASSISVNQPQHF. CDR3 DNA sequence: TGTGCCAGTAGTATCAGTGTGAATCAGCCCCAGCATTTT.